This passage covers 4 T cell receptor beta chains from one sample sequenced in a study of post-analysis software for immune sequencing data. Antigens for these TCRs are unknown. cDNA libraries of TCR beta carried unique molecular identifiers. A single record per CDR3 protein comes from TCRdb applying MiXCR to the PCR reads. The sample carries hundreds of thousands of distinct CDR3 sequences, approximately 50% recorded once. Notes on the study in general: Controls had lower frequencies than patients of 4 or 5 TRBV segments, which included TRBV5-6, TRBV5-1 and TRBV20-1.

Input material: blood. The receptors derive from a girl aged 10-17 years with multiple sclerosis.

The chain links TRBV12-3 or TRBV12-4 to TRBJ1-5; D ambiguous. The CDR3 is made up of 12 amino acids. V was shortened by 8 bases and J by 3 bases, with 8 bases between the two germline ends. The CDR3 loop reads CASAVDNQPQHF. CDR3 coding DNA: TGTGCCAGCGCCGTAGACAATCAGCCCCAGCATTTT.

V gene TRBV15 combines with J gene TRBJ2-1, with D possibly TRBD2 on 5 matching bases. CDR3 size: 16 residues. The V and J ends lost 1 base and 0 bases respectively, with 10 bases between them. Germline V gene lookup returns CDR1 LNHNV and CDR2 YYDKDF (reference sequence). CDR3 in amino acids: CATSRGGSSSYNEQFF. DNA of the CDR3: TGTGCCACCAGCAGAGGAGGGTCCTCCTCCTACAATGAGCAGTTCTTC.

This chain joins TRBV3-1 and TRBJ2-7; weak D call: TRBD1 (5 bases). The J call may not be correct, given that the DNA end is closer to TRBJ2-5. The CDR3 has 16 residues. Per germline, CDR1 LGHDT and CDR2 YNNKEL (reference sequence). The CDR3 DNA reads TGTGCCAGCAGCCAGGGCGTCGGCTGGGGCGGAGAGACCCAGTACTTC. Translation: CASSQGVGWGGETQYF.

This clonotype occurred a few times. The chain combines TRBV2 with TRBJ2-3; 8 nucleotides agree with TRBD1. CDR1 is SNHLY, CDR2 FYNNEI, per germline. This CDR3 spans 15 amino acids. With 6 bases clipped from V and 5 bases from J, the junction kept 10 bases outside the gene matches. The chain's CDR3 is CASRMESRGRDTQYF. CDR3 sequence (DNA): TGTGCCAGCAGGATGGAGAGCAGGGGGCGAGATACGCAGTATTTT.